The rows below give T cell receptor beta chains drawn from one sample of a study of beta chain features in type 1 diabetes. Sequencing used immunoSEQ multiplex PCR; TCRdb keeps in-frame clones, though not all of them. Found here are just under 150,000 clones, 10% to 15% of them singletons; the top ten hold 1.3%. Input material: central memory CD4+ T cells from blood. These receptor sequences come from a man in his late teens or twenties with type 1 diabetes. The CDR3 runs from the conserved cysteine through the conserved F or W. D genes are given only for firm matches. Size is omitted from some rows. Given values are once, few, many or a class for expanded clones.

clone_size | d_call | j_call | v_call | cdr3_nt | cdr3_aa
many | - | TRBJ1-6 | TRBV18 | TGTGCCAGCTCTCCGGGCCAGGGAGGATCACCCCTCCACTTT | CASSPGQGGSPLHF
- | - | TRBJ2-1 | TRBV7-9 | TGTGCCAGCACCCATAGCGGTCCTTACAGCAATGAGCAGTTCTTC | CASTHSGPYSNEQFF
- | - | TRBJ1-2 | TRBV29-1 | TGCAGCGTTGAGGACAACGGGGCAAAGTATGGCTACACCTTC | CSVEDNGAKYGYTF
- | TRBD1 | TRBJ1-4 | TRBV27 | TGTGCCAGCAGTCCCAGGACAGGAATTAGGGGTAATGAAAAACTGTTTTTT | CASSPRTGIRGNEKLFF
- | TRBD2 | TRBJ2-3 | TRBV5-6 | TGTGCCAGCAGCTTTCGCGGGGGGGCAGATACGCAGTATTTT | CASSFRGGADTQYF
few | TRBD2 | TRBJ2-1 | TRBV4-2 | TGTGCCAGCAGCCAAGGCCCAAGACTAGCGGGGGATAATGAGCAGTTCTTC | CASSQGPRLAGDNEQFF
few | - | TRBJ2-5 | TRBV5-6 | TGTGCCAGCAGCTTGCGGGCCGGAGAGACCCAGTACTTC | CASSLRAGETQYF
- | TRBD2 | TRBJ2-7 | TRBV7-8 | TGTGCCAGCAGCTTAGGCCTGCGGGGGACCTCCTACGAGCAGTACTTC | CASSLGLRGTSYEQYF
- | - | TRBJ2-7 | TRBV27 | TGTGCCAGCAGCTTCGCTCGGGGTTACGAGCAGTACTTC | CASSFARGYEQYF
- | - | TRBJ1-3 | TRBV30 | TGTGCCTGGAGTGAGGGGGCTGGAAACACCATATATTTT | CAWSEGAGNTIYF
- | - | TRBJ1-2 | TRBV5-1 | TGCGCCAGCAGCTTTGGACGGGCCGCTAACTATGGCTACACCTTC | CASSFGRAANYGYTF
few | - | TRBJ2-2 | TRBV18 | TGTGCCAGCTCAAGGGGCCAGACCGACACCGGGGAGCTGTTTTTT | CASSRGQTDTGELFF
- | - | TRBJ1-1 | TRBV7-9 | TGTGCCAGCAGCTTTGGGGGAGAAACTGAAGCTTTCTTT | CASSFGGETEAFF
few | - | TRBJ1-1 | TRBV15 | TGTGCCACCGCGAAGGGAGGTCAAAACACTGAAGCTTTCTTT | CATAKGGQNTEAFF
few | - | TRBJ1-1 | TRBV29-1 | TGCAGCGTTGCAGGGCCCAGCACTGAAGCTTTCTTT | CSVAGPSTEAFF
- | - | TRBJ2-2 | TRBV5-1 | TGCGCCAGCAGCTCGGAGGGTCACGGGGAGCTGTTTTTT | CASSSEGHGELFF
- | - | TRBJ2-1 | TRBV7-2 | TGTGCCAGCAGCTCCCGTAGGGGGGGTTCATACAATGAGCAGTTCTTC | CASSSRRGGSYNEQFF
- | - | TRBJ1-6 | TRBV2 | TGTGCCAGCAGTGACCTGAAGGGTTCACCCCTCCACTTT | CASSDLKGSPLHF
few | - | TRBJ2-3 | TRBV6-1 | TGTGCCACCAAACTGGAGGCAGATACGCAGTATTTT | CATKLEADTQYF
- | TRBD1 | TRBJ1-2 | TRBV5-6 | TGTGCCAGCAGCATACTACAGGGGTTGAATGGCTACACCTTC | CASSILQGLNGYTF
- | - | TRBJ2-7 | TRBV5-6 | TGTGCCAGCAGCGCCAGACCCTTTTGGGAGCAGTACTTC | CASSARPFWEQYF
few | - | TRBJ1-2 | TRBV29-1 | TGCAGCGTTGTACAGGGCCATGGCTACACCTTC | CSVVQGHGYTF
few | - | TRBJ2-5 | TRBV5-1 | TGCGCCAGCAGCCCCCGGGACTCGTTCCAAGAGACCCAGTACTTC | CASSPRDSFQETQYF
few | - | TRBJ1-1 | TRBV30 | TGTGCCTGGAGTCAGGGCTTGACTGAAGCTTTCTTT | CAWSQGLTEAFF
- | - | TRBJ1-1 | TRBV5-4 | TGTGCCAGCAGCTCTGCGGACCGGGAGAACACTGAAGCTTTCTTT | CASSSADRENTEAFF
few | - | TRBJ2-4 | TRBV29-1 | TGCAGCGTTGATGGCAGCAAAAACATTCAGTACTTC | CSVDGSKNIQYF
- | TRBD2 | TRBJ2-3 | TRBV4-1 | TGCGCCAGCAGCCTACTAGCGGGGGCGGGAGATACGCAGTATTTT | CASSLLAGAGDTQYF
- | - | TRBJ1-6 | TRBV7-9 | TGTGCCAGCAGTACAGGGCTGGCGGATAATTCACCCCTCCACTTT | CASSTGLADNSPLHF
few | - | TRBJ1-3 | TRBV29-1 | TGCAGCGTTGAGCGGGGGTCCTCTGGAAACACCATATATTTT | CSVERGSSGNTIYF
- | - | TRBJ2-2 | TRBV6-5 | TGTGCCAGCAGTTCCCGACAGAACACCGGGGAGCTGTTTTTT | CASSSRQNTGELFF
- | - | TRBJ1-2 | TRBV25-1 | TGTGCCAGCAGTGTGTTATTGGGGGACTACACCTTC | CASSVLLGDYTF
few | - | TRBJ1-1 | TRBV7-9 | TGTGCCAGCAGCGCACGTGCTAACAGGGTACTCGGGACTGAAGCTTTCTTT | CASSARANRVLGTEAFF
few | - | TRBJ1-6 | TRBV4-1 | TGCGCCAGCAGCCCGCCGGGAAATAATTCACCCCTCCACTTT | CASSPPGNNSPLHF
- | TRBD1 | TRBJ2-3 | TRBV19 | TGTGCCAGTACCGATCGACAGGGGGCCGGAGATACGCAGTATTTT | CASTDRQGAGDTQYF
few | - | TRBJ2-3 | TRBV7-6 | TGTGCCAGCAGCTTAGGGCGGGGTTCGTACGGCACAGATACGCAGTATTTT | CASSLGRGSYGTDTQYF
- | TRBD2 | TRBJ2-5 | TRBV29-1 | TGCAGCGGCTCCGGGACTAGCGGGGGCGGGGAGACCCAGTACTTC | CSGSGTSGGGETQYF
few | - | TRBJ1-6 | TRBV30 | TGTGCCTGGAGTGGCCTCGGGTCACCCCTCCACTTT | CAWSGLGSPLHF
- | - | TRBJ2-5 | TRBV30 | TGTGCCTGGAGTTTCCTTGGGCAGGGAAAAGAGACCCAGTACTTC | CAWSFLGQGKETQYF
few | - | TRBJ2-5 | TRBV6-5 | TGTGCCAGCAGGCCTTCGACTGCGGGGACCCAGTACTTC | CASRPSTAGTQYF
few | - | TRBJ2-3 | TRBV6-5 | TGTGCCAGCAGTGAACGGGTGGGTGATACGCAGTATTTT | CASSERVGDTQYF
few | TRBD1 | TRBJ2-1 | TRBV25-1 | TGTGCCAGCACCCCGGGACAGGGCTGGGGTGAGCAGTTCTTC | CASTPGQGWGEQFF
many | - | TRBJ2-2 | TRBV30 | TGTGCCTGGAGTGTACATGGTGGGGCCGGGGAGCTGTTTTTT | CAWSVHGGAGELFF